These 16 T cell receptor beta chains share one sample of origin, sequenced in a study of blood T cells in healthy people across ages. Then a second PCR, running about 6 to 11 cycles, was carried out with a sample-barcoded 5' primer and a J-beta primer mix. TCRdb re-analysed the 5' RACE reads in MiXCR, keeping a single row per CDR3 protein. Here the sample spans hundreds of thousands of distinct CDR3 sequences, approximately 59% being singletons. Material: blood. These receptors came from a man in his 60s in good health.

The chain has TRBV4-1 and TRBJ2-3; a weak D match, TRBD2 (5 bases). CDR1 and CDR2 from the germline V gene are MGHRA and YSYEKL. V lost 4 bases and J lost 11, with 16 bases in between. This CDR3 has 13 amino acids. This CDR3 is CASSPPYLGGQYF. The CDR3 bases are TGCGCCAGCAGCCCCCCTTACCTTGGAGGGCAGTATTTT.

This chain uses TRBV5-1 with TRBJ2-1; D perhaps matches TRBD1 (6 bases). This CDR3 is 15 amino acids long. Deletions cut 4 bases from V and 1 base from J, with 12 bases between. Germline CDR1 is SGHRS and CDR2 is YFSETQ. The CDR3 is CASSRAGTSYNEQFF. The CDR3 nucleotides are TGCGCCAGCAGCAGGGCCGGGACATCCTACAATGAGCAGTTCTTC. Based on the CDR3 plus reference TRBV5-1 and TRBJ2-1, the full variable domain is KAGVTQTPRYLIKTRGQQVTLSCSPISGHRSVSWYQQTPGQGLQFLFEYFSETQRNKGNFPGRFSGRQFSNSRSEMNVSTLELGDSALYLCASSRAGTSYNEQFFGPGTRLTVL.

The genes are TRBV6-1 and TRBJ1-5, with a tentative D call TRBD1 (6 bases). Trimming took 6 bases from V and 0 from J, leaving 18 bases between them. The germline V gene encodes CDR1 MNHNS and CDR2 SASEGT. The CDR3 covers 17 residues. The CDR3 here is CASSSAGTSYSNQPQHF. The CDR3, as DNA: TGTGCCAGCAGCTCCGCCGGGACATCATATAGCAATCAGCCCCAGCATTTT.

The table lists this clonotype with a few counts. This chain connects TRBV6-2 or TRBV6-3 to TRBJ2-5, with 7 bases that match TRBD2. The germline V gene encodes CDR1 MNHEY and CDR2 SVGEGT. This CDR3 comprises 15 residues. Unmatched junction bases numbered 11, after V lost 7 bases and J lost 3 bases. CDR3 residues: CASTTPAGPKETQYF. DNA of the CDR3: TGTGCCAGCACCACTCCAGCGGGGCCGAAAGAGACCCAGTACTTC.

V gene TRBV12-3 or TRBV12-4 combines with J gene TRBJ2-1, with 11 bases identical to TRBD1. The length of the CDR3 is 14 residues. The J segment lost 6 bases and the V segment lost 8 bases, leaving 6 bases of the junction unmatched. In DNA form, the CDR3 reads TGTGCCAGCCTGAGGACAGGGGGCCGCAATGAGCAGTTCTTC. It specifies CASLRTGGRNEQFF.

This chain uses TRBV4-1 with TRBJ2-7; no clear D. Germline CDR1 reads MGHRA; CDR2 reads YSYEKL. The CDR3 consists of 16 residues. V lost 0 bases, J lost 0 bases, and 12 bases lay in between. CDR3 DNA: TGCGCCAGCAGCCAAGATTTTTTGACCTTCTCCTACGAGCAGTACTTC. Amino acids: CASSQDFLTFSYEQYF.

The rearrangement joins TRBV29-1 to TRBJ2-1; D perhaps matches TRBD1 (5 bases). The V and J ends lost 0 bases and 5 bases respectively, with 8 bases between them. This CDR3 is 13 amino acids long. CDR1 and CDR2 (germline): SQVTM, ANQGSEA. The CDR3 nucleotides are TGCAGCGTTGAAGACAGGGTGGACAATGAGCAGTTCTTC. Its translation: CSVEDRVDNEQFF.

The chain uses TRBV9 and TRBJ2-5; D is uncertain. CDR1 and CDR2 (germline): SGDLS, YYNGEE. The CDR3 has 14 amino acids. Trimming stripped 8 bases from V and 1 base from J, with 15 bases between. The CDR3 nucleotides are TGTGCCAGTGCGACAAACACCATCCAAGAGACCCAGTACTTC. Its translation: CASATNTIQETQYF.

V and J are TRBV5-1 and TRBJ1-4, with 8 bases aligning to TRBD1. Germline V gene lookup returns CDR1 SGHRS and CDR2 YFSETQ. V was pared by 2 bases and J by 7 bases, with 10 bases of the junction left unmatched. This CDR3 is 16 amino acids long. The chain's CDR3 is CASSLLFQGAGEKLFF. The CDR3 DNA sequence: TGCGCCAGCAGCTTACTATTTCAGGGGGCGGGTGAAAAACTGTTTTTT.

This chain links TRBV11-2 with TRBJ1-1; D is unclear. The length of the CDR3 is 14 residues. Trimming took off 8 bases at V and 9 bases at J, with 22 bases between the two ends. CDR1 is SGHAT, CDR2 FQNNGV, per germline. The CDR3: CASVRLAEPLQAFF. CDR3 DNA sequence: TGTGCCAGCGTGAGGCTGGCGGAGCCCCTCCAAGCTTTCTTT.

In regard to this clonotype: This may arise from a read error, as a much more abundant clone is one base away. The V gene is TRBV7-2, the J gene TRBJ1-2, with D unresolved. The CDR3 has 13 residues. Germline V gene sequence: CDR1 SGHTA, CDR2 FQGNSA. Trimming removed 1 base from V and 8 bases from J, with 11 bases in between. CDR3 protein: CASSLVVGRGYTF. The CDR3 nucleotides read TGTGCCAGCAGCTTAGTAGTAGGGAGGGGCTACACCTTC.

The chain couples TRBV5-1 to TRBJ1-1; a weak D match, TRBD1 (5 bases). CDR1 is SGHRS, CDR2 YFSETQ, per germline. The CDR3 is made up of 16 amino acids. With 4 bases removed from V and 5 bases from J, the gap between germline ends came to 21 bases. The CDR3 coding sequence is TGCGCCAGCAGCCCCCCGGGAGGGCGGGGGTTTACTGAAGCTTTCTTT. It is translated as CASSPPGGRGFTEAFF.

The chain is built from TRBV6-5 and TRBJ1-2; no clear D. V was clipped by 0 bases and J by 4 bases, with 12 bases between them. Germline CDR1 reads MNHEY; CDR2 reads SVGAGI. The CDR3 is made up of 15 amino acids. The CDR3 sequence is CASSYSQGGGYGYTF. CDR3 in DNA: TGTGCCAGCAGTTACTCTCAAGGAGGAGGCTATGGCTACACCTTC.

CDR3 sequence reads: CSAGYSGRINIQYF. The DNA of the CDR3 is TGCAGTGCTGGCTATAGCGGGCGGATCAACATTCAGTACTTC. The gene calls are TRBV20-1 and TRBJ2-4, with TRBD2 matching 7 bases. J was trimmed by 7 bases and V by 5 bases; bases with no gene match: 11. The CDR3 spans 14 residues. The germline V gene has CDR1 DFQATT and CDR2 SNEGSKA (reference sequence).

This clonotype was counted only a few times. The chain uses TRBV6-5 and TRBJ2-1, with TRBD1 matching 9 bases. The J call may be incorrect, as the DNA end agrees better with TRBJ2-7. The CDR3 runs to 14 residues. In germline, CDR1 is MNHEY, CDR2 SVGAGI. CDR3 DNA sequence: TGTGCCAGCAGTGATGACAGGGGGGGTTGGGAGCAGTACTTC. Protein product: CASSDDRGGWEQYF.

This clonotype was detected only a few times. The chain carries TRBV20-1 and TRBJ1-1; TRBD1 is a possible D gene (6 bases). The CDR3 runs to 14 residues. With 4 bases removed from V and 2 bases from J, the gap between germline ends came to 14 bases. From germline, CDR1 is DFQATT and CDR2 SNEGSKA (reference sequence). The CDR3 DNA sequence: TGCAGTGCTACCACAGGACAGAGAAACACTGAAGCTTTCTTT. Amino acid sequence: CSATTGQRNTEAFF.